A single sample gave rise to the 20 T cell receptor beta chains below, sequenced in a study of blood T cell repertoires in COVID-19. This table comes from immunoSEQ multiplex PCR, and its TCRdb copy is limited to in-frame clones, with some not included. The sample yields more than 300,000 clones, 70% to 90% seen once. Sequencing was performed on PBMCs or T cells enriched from blood (not recorded which). These receptors were obtained from a woman aged 18 to 35 who had recovered from COVID-19.

The V and J genes are TRBV5-1 and TRBJ2-7, with 9 bases aligning to TRBD1. CDR3 length: 17 amino acids. The germline V gene encodes CDR1 SGHRS and CDR2 YFSETQ. V dropped 4 bases and J dropped 3; count of bases not matched to a gene: 14. CDR3 loop: CASSLTGGPNPIYEQYF. CDR3 nucleotide sequence: TGCGCCAGCAGCCTTACAGGGGGCCCTAACCCAATCTACGAGCAGTACTTC. Full variable domain (rest looked up from reference TRBV5-1 and TRBJ2-7): KAGVTQTPRYLIKTRGQQVTLSCSPISGHRSVSWYQQTPGQGLQFLFEYFSETQRNKGNFPGRFSGRQFSNSRSEMNVSTLELGDSALYLCASSLTGGPNPIYEQYFGPGTRLTVT.

This clone has only a few counts. This chain joins TRBV6-2 or TRBV6-3 and TRBJ1-2; D ambiguous. This CDR3 has 12 residues. The V end lost 0 bases, the J end lost 7 bases, and 6 bases lay between the germline ends. From germline, CDR1 is MNHEY and CDR2 SVGEGT. The CDR3 DNA follows: TGTGCCAGCAGTTACTCCCCGGGTGGCTACACCTTC. It is translated as CASSYSPGGYTF.

J is TRBJ1-5 and V is TRBV5-8; 7 nucleotides agree with TRBD1. V shed 2 bases and J 4 bases; nucleotides not matched to a gene: 3. This CDR3 has 14 amino acids. The germline V gene has CDR1 SGHTS and CDR2 YDEGEE. The CDR3 spells CASSLGTANQPQHF. In nucleotides, the CDR3 is TGTGCCAGCAGCTTAGGGACAGCAAATCAGCCCCAGCATTTT.

CDR3 sequence (DNA): TGTGCCAGCAGTTGGGGGGGCAGGGGCACTGAAGCTTTCTTT. Its protein product is CASSWGGRGTEAFF. The chain uses TRBV27 and TRBJ1-1; possible D gene TRBD1, 6 bases. Germline V gives CDR1 MNHEY, CDR2 SMNVEV (reference sequence). The V and J ends lost 4 bases and 4 bases respectively, with 13 bases between them. The CDR3 has 14 residues.

The sample holds a few counts of this clone. The V call is TRBV9, the J call TRBJ1-1; D is ambiguous. This CDR3 comprises 15 residues. V was trimmed by 4 bases and J by 2 bases, leaving 15 bases between them. CDR1 and CDR2 from the germline V gene are SGDLS and YYNGEE. This chain's CDR3 is CASSPLPNSNTEAFF. Written as DNA, the CDR3 is TGTGCCAGCAGCCCCCTACCCAACAGCAACACTGAAGCTTTCTTT.

The genes are TRBV11-2 and TRBJ1-6; a possible D gene is TRBD1 (6 bases). The V gene's germline CDR1 is SGHAT and CDR2 FQNNGV. The CDR3 spans 14 residues. V lost 3 bases and J 8 bases, leaving 11 bases between the germline ends. CDR3 nucleotide sequence: TGTGCCAGCAGCTTGCAGGGGACCCATTCACCCCTCCACTTT. Its translation: CASSLQGTHSPLHF.

This clone was recorded only once. The chain employs TRBV30 and TRBJ1-6, with D unclear. Germline V CDR1 and CDR2: GTSNPN, SVGIG (reference sequence). The length of the CDR3 is 12 residues. V lost 1 base and J lost 10, with 8 bases in between. This CDR3 is CAWSDLGSPLHF. In DNA form, the CDR3 reads TGTGCCTGGAGTGACTTGGGCTCACCCCTCCACTTT. The full variable domain, with the rest looked up from reference TRBV30 and TRBJ1-6, is SQTIHQWPATLVQPVGSPLSLECTVEGTSNPNLYWYRQAAGRGLQLLFYSVGIGQISSEVPQNLSASRPQDRQFILSSKKLLLSDSGFYLCAWSDLGSPLHFGNGTRLTVT.

The chain uses TRBV12-3 or TRBV12-4 and TRBJ1-1; 10 bases are a match to TRBD1. The CDR3 totals 13 residues. The V segment lost 4 bases and the J segment 5 bases; nucleotides outside the gene matches: 1. The CDR3 sequence: CASSWGQGTEAFF. The CDR3 DNA reads as TGTGCCAGCAGTTGGGGACAGGGGACTGAAGCTTTCTTT.

The J gene is TRBJ1-1, the V gene TRBV19, with 7 bases that match TRBD1. CDR1 is LNHDA and CDR2 is SQIVND in the germline V gene (reference sequence). The CDR3 contains 15 residues. V gave up 0 bases and J gave up 3 bases; unmatched junction bases: 4. The CDR3 DNA sequence: TGTGCCAGTAGTATAGACGGGACAGCCTACACTGAAGCTTTCTTT. This translates into CASSIDGTAYTEAFF.

The chain links TRBV18 to TRBJ2-5; maybe TRBD2 (6 bases). The CDR3 is 15 amino acids. Germline loops: CDR1 KGHSH, CDR2 LQKENI. V lost 0 bases and J 5 bases, leaving 13 bases between the germline ends. CDR3 sequence reads: CASSPPFREEETQYF. CDR3 sequence (DNA): TGTGCCAGCTCACCACCCTTCAGGGAGGAGGAGACCCAGTACTTC.

This sequence joins TRBV3-1 (or the pseudogene TRBV3-2) and TRBJ2-1; 10 bases line up with TRBD2. Trimming removed 6 bases from V and 5 bases from J; junction bases left unmatched: 1. In germline, CDR1 is LGHDT, CDR2 YNNKEL (reference sequence). This CDR3 region has 13 residues. CDR3 DNA sequence: TGTGCCAGCAGAGGACTAGCGGACAATGAGCAGTTCTTC. Protein product: CASRGLADNEQFF.

Only one count was recorded for this clone. The CDR3 spells CASSPDLRDREFYEQYF. The CDR3, as DNA: TGTGCCAGCAGTCCGGACCTCCGGGACAGGGAATTCTACGAGCAGTACTTC. The rearrangement uses TRBV28 and TRBJ2-7; 9 positions agree with TRBD1. CDR1 and CDR2 (germline): MDHEN, SYDVKM. The CDR3 consists of 17 residues. V was clipped by 5 bases and J by 3 bases; unmatched bases: 14.

J is TRBJ1-2 and V is TRBV6-5; tentatively, D is TRBD1 (5 bases). Germline V gene lookup returns CDR1 MNHEY and CDR2 SVGAGI. Trimming cost V 5 bases and J 1 base, with 8 bases left between them. The CDR3 is 13 amino acids. CDR3 sequence: CASSQTVNYGYTF. CDR3 DNA sequence: TGTGCCAGCAGTCAGACAGTTAACTATGGCTACACCTTC.

This clone came up a few times. The chain combines TRBV7-6 with TRBJ1-1; TRBD1 matches at 7 bases. The trim removed 5 bases at V and 5 bases at J, leaving 5 bases unmatched. Per germline, CDR1 SGHVS and CDR2 FNYEAQ. This CDR3 contains 13 residues. The CDR3: CASSPRQGTEAFF. CDR3 in DNA: TGTGCCAGCAGCCCTCGACAGGGTACTGAAGCTTTCTTT.

V is TRBV7-2 and J is TRBJ2-7; a possible D gene is TRBD2 (5 bases). This CDR3 is 13 amino acids long. Germline CDR1 is SGHTA and CDR2 is FQGNSA. V was shortened by 5 bases and J by 6 bases, with 14 bases between the two germline ends. CDR3 sequence reads: CASSPGWGGEQYF. DNA of the CDR3: TGTGCCAGCAGCCCGGGATGGGGTGGCGAGCAGTACTTC.

The CDR3 spells CASSLVGGLSTEAFF. The DNA for the CDR3 is TGTGCCAGCAGCTTAGTAGGAGGGTTGAGCACTGAAGCTTTCTTT. V gene TRBV7-9 combines with J gene TRBJ1-1; D uncertain. V lost 1 base, J lost 4 bases, and 13 bases lay in between. Germline loops: CDR1 SEHNR, CDR2 FQNEAQ (reference sequence). The CDR3 sequence is 15 residues long.

The chain recombines TRBV18 with TRBJ2-3; 13 bases agree with TRBD2. There are 16 residues in the CDR3. V dropped 3 bases and J dropped 5; count of bases not matched to a gene: 5. Germline V gives CDR1 KGHSH, CDR2 LQKENI. CDR3 DNA sequence: TGTGCCAGCTCACCCGGACTAGCGGGGGACGGAGATACGCAGTATTTT. Translated: CASSPGLAGDGDTQYF.

The chain couples TRBV19 to TRBJ1-1, with no clear D. The germline gives CDR1 LNHDA, CDR2 SQIVND (reference sequence). The CDR3 consists of 13 residues. Trimming removed 3 bases from V and 6 bases from J, with 11 bases in between. The CDR3 DNA reads TGTGCCAGTAGTATCCCACAGATGCCTGAAGCTTTCTTT. Translated: CASSIPQMPEAFF.

Only a few counts were recorded for this clone. CDR3 sequence reads: CASSYGQAIYGYTF. The DNA of the CDR3 is TGTGCCAGCAGTTACGGACAGGCCATCTATGGCTACACCTTC. The chain links TRBV6-5 to TRBJ1-2; 7 bases line up with TRBD1. The CDR3 is 14 residues long. Germline assignment: CDR1 MNHEY and CDR2 SVGAGI. Trimming took 2 bases from V and 4 from J; bases not matched to a gene: 4.

The chain uses TRBV9 and TRBJ2-1; TRBD2 agrees at 7 bases. CDR3 size: 15 residues. V lost 2 bases to trimming and J lost 4 bases; unmatched junction nucleotides: 6. The germline V gene has CDR1 SGDLS and CDR2 YYNGEE. CDR3 loop: CASSVGDYSYNEQFF. Written as DNA, the CDR3 is TGTGCCAGCAGCGTCGGGGACTACTCATACAATGAGCAGTTCTTC.